This TCR beta chain was sequenced in a study of beta chain features in type 1 diabetes. General study findings and limits: It was among patients, rather than healthy donors, that naive, central memory and Treg TCRB repertoires appeared more similar.

This clone turned up a few times. Its antigen remains unidentified. The investigators reverse transcribed all of the isolated RNA, so they sequenced expressed TCRB transcripts. Only in-frame clones appear in the TCRdb table, and some are missing; sequencing was by immunoSEQ multiplex PCR. The sample records 120,000 to 150,000 clones, 6.9% being singletons. The CDR3 runs to 15 residues. The germline V gene encodes CDR1 SEHNR and CDR2 FQNEAQ (reference sequence). The TCR was taken from a woman aged 25 to 39 in good health. Sequencing was done on a sample of central memory CD4+ T cells from blood. The chain is built from TRBV7-9 and TRBJ2-5, with 7 nucleotides matching TRBD2. The J call may be faulty, since TRBJ2-7 better matches the DNA end. CDR3 region: CASSLALAGGYEQYF. CDR3 in DNA: TGTGCCAGCAGCTTAGCTTTAGCGGGCGGCTACGAGCAGTACTTC.